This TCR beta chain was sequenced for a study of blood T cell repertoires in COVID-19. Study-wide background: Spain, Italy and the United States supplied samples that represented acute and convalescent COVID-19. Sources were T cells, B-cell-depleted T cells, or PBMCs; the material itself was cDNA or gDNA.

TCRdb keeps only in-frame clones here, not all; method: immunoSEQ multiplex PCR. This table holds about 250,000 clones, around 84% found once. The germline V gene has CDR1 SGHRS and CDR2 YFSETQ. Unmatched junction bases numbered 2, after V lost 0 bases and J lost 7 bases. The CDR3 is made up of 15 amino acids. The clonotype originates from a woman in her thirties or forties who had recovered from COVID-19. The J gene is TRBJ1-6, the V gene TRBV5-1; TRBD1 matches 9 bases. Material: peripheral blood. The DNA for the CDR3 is TGCGCCAGCAGCTTGGCCACAGGGGGCAATTCACCCCTCCACTTT. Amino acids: CASSLATGGNSPLHF.